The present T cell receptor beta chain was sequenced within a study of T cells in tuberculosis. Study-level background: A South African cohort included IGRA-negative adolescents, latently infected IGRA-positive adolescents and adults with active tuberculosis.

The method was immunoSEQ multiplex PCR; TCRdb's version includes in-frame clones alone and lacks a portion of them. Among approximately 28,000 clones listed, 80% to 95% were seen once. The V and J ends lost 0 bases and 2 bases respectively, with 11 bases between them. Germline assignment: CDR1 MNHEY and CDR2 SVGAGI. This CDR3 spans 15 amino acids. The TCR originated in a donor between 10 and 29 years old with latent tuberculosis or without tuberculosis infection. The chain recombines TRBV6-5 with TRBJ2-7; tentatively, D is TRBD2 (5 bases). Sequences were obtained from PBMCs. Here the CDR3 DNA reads TGTGCCAGCAGTTACTCGTCGGGGAGCGCCTACGAGCAGTACTTC. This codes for CASSYSSGSAYEQYF.